This TCR beta chain was found in a study of shared clonotypes between healthy human individuals. A remark on this clone: Its antigen is unknown.

The method was immunoSEQ multiplex PCR; TCRdb's version includes in-frame clones alone and lacks a portion of them. The sample has 450,000 to 500,000 clones; 65% to 85% are singletons. General observations from the study: The sole specimen, blood, was sampled, and tissue repertoires likely differ.

Germline V gives CDR1 MDHEN, CDR2 SYDVKM. Between the trimmed V and J ends, which lost 8 bases and 5 bases, there was a span of 10 bases. CDR3 length: 11 amino acids. This sequence joins TRBV28 and TRBJ2-7; D remains unclear. The source of this sequence is a woman aged 40 to 50 in good health. Some clones in this sample may be carry-over from other donors' samples. Sequencing was performed on PBMCs. The CDR3 nucleotides are TGTGCCAGCGAAATCCGGGACGAGCAGTACTTC. Its protein is CASEIRDEQYF.